This T cell receptor (beta chain) was identified in a study of blood T cell repertoires in COVID-19. Study-level background: PBMCs, B-cell-depleted T cells, or T cells provided the cDNA or gDNA that made up the material.

Looked up from germline, CDR1 is SQVTM and CDR2 is ANQGSEA. Between the trimmed V and J ends, which lost 7 bases and 8 bases, there was a span of 27 bases. The CDR3 totals 16 residues. Generated by immunoSEQ multiplex PCR, the TCRdb table keeps only in-frame clones and is missing some. The sample carries around 250,000 clones, 82% recorded once. Participants were placed into cohorts based on the clinical history they reported. Exposed participants encountered a COVID-19 case during the 2 weeks preceding study entry. The TCR originated in a man aged 40-49 years who had been exposed to COVID-19. The chain uses TRBV29-1 and TRBJ2-1; tentative D call: TRBD1 (6 bases). Sequencing was performed on PBMCs or T cells enriched from blood (not recorded which). Here the CDR3 DNA reads TGCAGCGCCACTATAATCCGGGACAATTATGGGGATGAGCAGTTCTTC. Translating it yields CSATIIRDNYGDEQFF.